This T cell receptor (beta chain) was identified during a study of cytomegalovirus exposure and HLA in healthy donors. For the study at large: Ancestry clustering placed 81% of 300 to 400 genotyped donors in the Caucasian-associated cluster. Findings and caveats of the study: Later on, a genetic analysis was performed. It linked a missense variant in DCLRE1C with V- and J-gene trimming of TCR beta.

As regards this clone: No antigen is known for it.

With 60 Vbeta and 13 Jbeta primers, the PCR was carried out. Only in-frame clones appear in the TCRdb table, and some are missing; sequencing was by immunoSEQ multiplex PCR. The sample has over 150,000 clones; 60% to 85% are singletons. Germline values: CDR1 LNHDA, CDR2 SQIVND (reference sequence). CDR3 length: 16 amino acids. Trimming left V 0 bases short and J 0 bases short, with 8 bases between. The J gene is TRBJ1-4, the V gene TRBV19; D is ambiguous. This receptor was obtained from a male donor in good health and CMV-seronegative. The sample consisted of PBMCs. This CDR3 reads CASSIETAATNEKLFF. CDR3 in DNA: TGTGCCAGTAGTATAGAAACAGCTGCAACTAATGAAAAACTGTTTTTT.